This T cell receptor (beta chain) stems from a study of regulatory T cells in long-lasting Graves disease. This clonotype occurred a few times. The time point was: newly diagnosed GD, antithyroid drugs for less than 3 months. PBMC RNA served as the TCR library source. Germline lookup yields CDR1 SGHRS and CDR2 YFSETQ. The CDR3 sequence is 15 residues long. V gave up 4 bases and J gave up 8 bases; unmatched junction bases: 12. The authors built TCR beta libraries using iRepertoire HTBI primers and Arm-PCR of CDR3 regions. TCRdb independently ran MiXCR on the multiplex PCR reads; one entry per CDR3 protein. The table shows 580,000 or so distinct CDR3 sequences, with 16% occurring only once. These same data were also listed under a study on T cells in Graves' hyperthyroidism and ophthalmopathy.

This specimen was peripheral blood mononuclear cells (PBMCs), taken at new diagnosis, from a patient treated with antithyroid drugs. The source is a young man with Graves disease. The chain combines TRBV5-1 with TRBJ2-1; TRBD2 matches at 7 bases. CDR3 residues: CASSAGTSVFDEQFF. The DNA of the CDR3 is TGCGCCAGCAGCGCCGGTACTAGCGTCTTCGATGAGCAGTTCTTC. The variable domain in full, with the rest retrieved from reference TRBV5-1 and TRBJ2-1, is KAGVTQTPRYLIKTRGQQVTLSCSPISGHRSVSWYQQTPGQGLQFLFEYFSETQRNKGNFPGRFSGRQFSNSRSEMNVSTLELGDSALYLCASSAGTSVFDEQFFGPGTRLTVL.